This T cell receptor beta chain was observed in a study of cytomegalovirus exposure and HLA in healthy donors (dated by TCRdb to about 2017). Turning to the overall study: An earlier analysis of some 500 of the donors reported more than 250 Gb of sequence data and 120 million or so unique TCR beta sequences from around 200 million T cells. Across 300 to 500 genotyped donors of the cohort, an average of approximately 240,000 unique TCR beta nucleotide sequences per donor were sequenced, and around 20% of those sequences were non-productive. Every discovery cohort repertoire had been produced on one sequencing platform. In a later genetic analysis, genome-wide SNP genotypes for about three fifths of the roughly 670 donors were used, and that subset was treated as a discovery cohort. Alongside the repertoire data, information on donor age, sex, ethnicity and CMV serostatus was compiled. Four to six DR-DQ haplotypes were handled as single units for association and clustering because linkage in the cohort was strong. High-throughput TCR immunosequencing, statistical association of individual TCRs with disease status, and machine learning were combined to predict cytomegalovirus infection status. Rather than drawing on any new phenotypic data, the later analysis identified candidate immune exposures from TCR beta sequences and the way those sequences occurred across donors. Among the roughly 400 genotyped donors, approximately 81% belonged to the genetic ancestry cluster associated with self-reported Caucasian donors. Along with the roughly 670-subject first cohort, a separate validation cohort of around 120 different subjects was used. In a later analysis, previously published TCR beta repertoires from 550 to 750 donors were re-analyzed and high-resolution HLA genotyping was added so that TCR occurrence patterns could be studied. An earlier analysis of a few hundred of the donors applied high-throughput TCR beta sequencing to assess whether each TCR beta V gene segment acted as functional or pseudogenic. The number of donors typed differed by locus, with about 629-630 for A, B, C, DRB1 and DQB1, about 500 for DQA1, nearly 610 for DPA1, and around 430 for DPB1. The study aimed to test whether signatures of past pathogen exposure could be identified by cataloging public T cell receptors. Using immunosequencing, the study profiled T cell repertoires from around 670 subjects and related those repertoires to cytomegalovirus serostatus. About 320 gigabases of sequencing data and approximately 80 million unique TCR sequences were included in an early release covering about 620 HLA-typed donors. HLA typing covered class I and class II loci at four-digit resolution.

A remark on this clone: The clone's antigen remains unknown. Base quality data are lacking; no much larger clone is found one base away.

Library preparation was by the immunoSEQ multiplex PCR assay. For the multiplex PCR, a mixture combining 60 forward primers for TCR Vbeta segments and 13 reverse primers for TCR Jbeta segments was used. A multiplex PCR assay on genomic DNA amplified the CDR3 region of rearranged TCR beta genes. On the Illumina HiSeq System, the amplified TCR beta libraries were sequenced as 87-base-pair reads. Regarding the original processing steps: Across the roughly 640 repertoires, a later analysis counted approximately 75 million unique TCR beta chains, around 11 million of which were shared by at least two donors. Raw reads were error-corrected and collapsed into unique sequences by a nearest-neighbor algorithm in which closely related sequences were merged to remove PCR and sequencing errors. To assign V, D and J gene segments, CDR3 sequences were aligned to IMGT reference sequences. For a sequence to be retained, a match of at least six nucleotides was required to both a V gene segment and a J gene segment. Rearrangements were classified as productive when the CDR3 lacked stop codons and remained in frame with V and J, and all other rearrangements were classified as non-productive. CDR3 was defined by IMGT convention, running from the second conserved V-encoded cysteine to the conserved J-encoded phenylalanine. In an earlier analysis of some 550 of the donors, sequences lacking an unambiguous match to a single V gene segment were excluded. An earlier analysis of roughly 590 of the donors called V segments functional above 56.7% productive rearrangements and segregating when the between-donor standard deviation exceeded 5%. A statistical classification framework was developed to diagnose cytomegalovirus status using the catalog of TCR beta chain sequences. V and J gene assignment, in a later analysis, came from comparing TCR nucleotide sequences with IMGT/GENE-DB human TR gene sequences. A later analysis assigned CDR3 sequences and most-parsimonious VDJ recombination scenarios with the TCRdist pipeline. A later analysis defined each TCR beta chain by its CDR3 amino acid sequence plus V-gene family, and excluded reads lacking a unique V-gene family. As a way to deal with suspected cross-contamination and a sequencing artifact, a later analysis dropped roughly 600 nucleotide sequences that were highly shared and had low generation probability. In a later analysis, a clonal expansion index was calculated for each public chain from normalized within-repertoire ranks of inferred template counts. In a later analysis, generation probabilities were computed with a VDJ recombination model fitted to out-of-frame rearrangements, and the resulting probabilities were checked against IGoR. In a later analysis, hypergeometric tests were used to score TCR-TCR, TCR-HLA and TCR-CMV co-occurrence, with a repertoire-size bias correction applied to TCR pairs. In a later analysis, false discovery rates were estimated by permuting HLA or CMV assignments 20 times. A later analysis grouped co-occurring TCRs with DBSCAN, adding TCRdist sequence similarity when clustering within HLA-allele-positive subsets. Co-occurrence clustering excluded repertoires with fewer than 30,000 or more than 120,000 public chains, plus five with anomalous nucleotide sharing. In its TCRdb copy, this immuneACCESS table keeps in-frame sequences only and misses some clones. Where compared with another copy, unresolved V genes explain less than half of these, and the others have no known cause. Clone size and the V and J calls come from that table; the DNA yielded D and trimming. The sample table lists over 150,000 clones, 60% to 85% of them with a count of one. The ten largest clones capture 3.7% of the sample.

Overall study results and their limits: A group of highly shared sequence variants was considered likely to be a technical artifact of the sequencing pipeline. A further reported finding was that TCR beta sequences accurately predicted the HLA-A and HLA-B alleles for most subjects in the first cohort. CMV serostatus was the only immune exposure information available for the cohort. Some IMGT-functional V segments, including TRBV6-2 and TRBV6-3, could not be told apart with the 87-base-pair reads, so those segments were excluded. According to a later genetic analysis, donors in an Asian-associated ancestry cluster had fewer N-insertions in productive TCRs than the approximately 670-donor mean. According to a later analysis, parvovirus B19, influenza, CMV and Epstein-Barr virus appeared linked to several top co-occurrence clusters. V-gene and J-gene trimming of TCR beta chains was associated with a missense DCLRE1C variant in a later genetic analysis, and the association was replicated in an independent cohort. A later analysis found that TCR association rates varied across HLA loci, with DRB1 alleles showing the most associated TCRs and HLA-C alleles the fewest. Seventeen rarely observed V segments, including chromosome 9 orphons, were excluded from the earlier analysis of 550 to 700 of the donors because counts were too low. In a later analysis, most CMV-associated TCR beta chains were found to appear HLA-restricted, with HLA associations seemingly driven largely by CMV exposure. The classifier was reported to diagnose cytomegalovirus status with high specificity and sensitivity in both the original and validation cohorts. Specific HLA alleles were associated with roughly 16,000 TCR beta sequences at a false discovery rate of 0.05 in a later analysis. In this cohort, only TCR beta chains were sequenced, and detectable features were limited by the absence of alpha or paired-chain data. Correlated functional status among segregating V segments might be attributable to linkage disequilibrium, but an unknown experimental factor could not be ruled out. Because HLA typing was missing for some donors at each locus, association tests included only the typed subset. In vitro tests confirmed that a few of the cytomegalovirus-associated TCR beta chains recognize cytomegalovirus antigens. Strong co-occurrence of HLA alleles, especially DR and DQ, made assigning TCR associations to individual alleles difficult. In a later analysis, HLA-associated TCR beta chains were found to be more clonally expanded and to have lower generation probabilities than equally common non-associated chains. The study listed over 150 TCR beta chains as associated with cytomegalovirus. Roughly uniform sequencing depth across donors was assumed in presence/absence analyses, although this assumption may not hold. The authors suggested that the approach could potentially be extended to other disease states and immunological phenotypes. In an earlier analysis of more than 500 of the donors, most TCR beta V segments appeared in productive rearrangements about 87% or about 30% of the time, broadly matching IMGT annotations. Most TCR sequences were observed very rarely across donors, whereas some public TCRs were present in many individuals.

The cohort comprised more than 550 healthy bone marrow donors. All cohort members were sampled while nominally healthy, although unrecorded immune exposures were likely present. The donor tested CMV seropositive and was one of the 289 seropositive cohort members. A peripheral blood sample was collected from each donor, and TCR beta sequencing was performed on peripheral blood mononuclear cells. Genomic DNA extraction from the blood cell samples was performed with the Qiagen DNeasy Blood Extraction Kit. The germline V gene specifies LGHNA as CDR1 and YSLEER as CDR2. The CDR3, cysteine through phenylalanine, is 20 amino acids long. Just CDR3 DNA is preserved here, 60 bases in frame from base 1. Trimming leaves V shorter by 0 bases and J shorter by 6 bases, with the junction holding 19 bases beyond the gene matches.

The sequenced material came from PBMCs. Rearrangement joined TRBV4-3 to TRBJ2-4, and 8 junction bases match TRBD2. This TCR came from a man aged 25-45 years in good health and CMV-seropositive. This receptor has the CDR3 CASSQERAGTSYFDRNIQYF. The nucleotides are TGCGCCAGCAGCCAAGAGAGGGCTGGGACTAGTTATTTTGATAGAAACATTCAGTACTTC.